What follows are 32 T cell receptor beta chains derived from one specimen sequenced in a study of CD4 T cells in lung cancer. Profiled with immunoSEQ multiplex PCR; TCRdb holds only in-frame clones, not every one. The table records 10,000 to 11,000 clones, around 69% of them present only once. At least 3 cm from the malignant lesion, non-adjacent lung tissue was taken from the same resection. Sample: normal lung tissue taken away from the tumor. These receptors originate from a man between 60 and 75 years old with non-small cell lung cancer.

The sample holds a few counts of this clone. This sequence joins TRBV12-5 and TRBJ2-3; tentative D call: TRBD2 (5 bases). Trimming took 1 base from V and 0 from J, leaving 8 bases between them. Germline lookup yields CDR1 LGHNT and CDR2 FRNRAP. The CDR3 runs to 15 residues. The CDR3 is CASGLGRASTDTQYF. The CDR3 nucleotides are TGTGCTAGTGGTTTGGGGCGGGCTAGCACAGATACGCAGTATTTT.

This clone came up once. The CDR3 DNA is TGTGCCTCCCCGGGACAGGGCTATGGCTACACCTTC. Translated: CASPGQGYGYTF. The V call is TRBV30, the J call TRBJ1-2; 9 bases map to TRBD1. This CDR3 has 12 amino acids. V lost 7 bases and J lost 4; bases outside the gene matches: 4. Germline CDR1 and CDR2: GTSNPN and SVGIG (reference sequence). Supplemented by reference TRBV30 and TRBJ1-2, the full variable domain reads SQTIHQWPATLVQPVGSPLSLECTVEGTSNPNLYWYRQAAGRGLQLLFYSVGIGQISSEVPQNLSASRPQDRQFILSSKKLLLSDSGFYLCASPGQGYGYTFGSGTRLTVV.

The V gene is TRBV18, the J gene TRBJ1-1, with D perhaps matching TRBD1 (6 bases). The CDR3 consists of 13 residues. The germline V gene encodes CDR1 KGHSH and CDR2 LQKENI. V lost 6 bases and J lost 6, with 14 bases in between. The CDR3 loop is CASSLQGLAEAFF. The CDR3 coding sequence is TGTGCCAGCTCCCTACAGGGTCTTGCTGAAGCTTTCTTT.

This clone was counted once. This sequence joins TRBV7-3 and TRBJ2-2, with 7 positions matching TRBD2. CDR3 size: 15 residues. Germline CDR1 is SGHTA and CDR2 is FQGTGA. V trimming: 5 bases; J trimming: 4 bases; junction bases outside the gene matches: 7. CDR3 in amino acids: CASSPQAGSTGELFF. The CDR3 DNA follows: TGTGCCAGCAGCCCCCAAGCGGGAAGCACCGGGGAGCTGTTTTTT. Full variable domain (rest looked up from reference TRBV7-3 and TRBJ2-2): GAGVSQTPSNKVTEKGKYVELRCDPISGHTALYWYRQSLGQGPEFLIYFQGTGAADDSGLPNDRFFAVRPEGSVSTLKIQRTERGDSAVYLCASSPQAGSTGELFFGEGSRLTVL.

This clone was observed a single time. The rearrangement joins TRBV11-2 to TRBJ1-5; 12 bases map to TRBD1. The V gene's germline CDR1 is SGHAT and CDR2 FQNNGV. The CDR3 runs to 16 residues. V shed 5 bases, J shed 3 bases, and the junction held 5 bases outside the gene matches. CDR3 nucleotide sequence: TGTGCCAGCAGCCTGGGACAGGGGGCCAACAATCAGCCCCAGCATTTT. This sequence encodes CASSLGQGANNQPQHF.

The rearrangement links TRBV5-1 to TRBJ2-6; 8 bases align to TRBD1. CDR3 size: 18 residues. V lost 4 bases to trimming and J lost 0 bases; unmatched junction nucleotides: 9. The germline CDR1 and CDR2 sequences are SGHRS and YFSETQ. The CDR3 DNA reads as TGCGCCAGCAGCCTTCCGGGACAGGCTGGCTCTGGGGCCAACGTCCTGACTTTC. This encodes CASSLPGQAGSGANVLTF. Together with reference TRBV5-1 and TRBJ2-6, the CDR3 gives the full variable domain: KAGVTQTPRYLIKTRGQQVTLSCSPISGHRSVSWYQQTPGQGLQFLFEYFSETQRNKGNFPGRFSGRQFSNSRSEMNVSTLELGDSALYLCASSLPGQAGSGANVLTFGAGSRLTVL.

V gene TRBV5-4 combines with J gene TRBJ2-6, with 8 nucleotides matching TRBD1. The V gene's germline CDR1 is SGHNT and CDR2 YYREEE (reference sequence). CDR3 size: 18 residues. Trimming cost V 4 bases and J 0 bases; bases outside gene matches: 9. The CDR3 loop reads CASSGQGSLFSGANVLTF. The CDR3 bases are TGTGCCAGCAGCGGACAGGGCAGCTTATTCTCTGGGGCCAACGTCCTGACTTTC.

The table lists this clone with a count of one. The rearrangement links TRBV6-5 to TRBJ2-7; TRBD2 aligns across 9 bases. The ends lost 0 bases at V and 0 bases at J; junction bases unmatched: 0. From germline, CDR1 is MNHEY and CDR2 SVGAGI. There are 15 residues in the CDR3. The CDR3 reads CASSYSSGSSYEQYF. In nucleotides, the CDR3 is TGTGCCAGCAGTTACTCTAGCGGGAGCTCCTACGAGCAGTACTTC.

This sequence joins TRBV19 and TRBJ2-1, with 11 nucleotides matching TRBD2. Per the germline V gene, CDR1 is LNHDA and CDR2 is SQIVND (reference sequence). This CDR3 spans 15 amino acids. V was clipped by 5 bases and J by 7 bases; unmatched bases: 7. The DNA for the CDR3 is TGTGCCAGTAGTTTTAGCGGGAGGGCCAAGAATGAGCAGTTCTTC. This translates into CASSFSGRAKNEQFF.

V usage is TRBV5-8 and J usage is TRBJ2-5; tentatively, D is TRBD2 (6 bases). V shed 5 bases and J shed 4 bases, with 12 bases lying between them. The CDR3 has 13 amino acids. CDR1 is SGHTS and CDR2 is YDEGEE in the germline V gene. Here the CDR3 DNA reads TGTGCCAGCAGATGGAGGAGGGGAGAGACCCAGTACTTC. The encoded protein is CASRWRRGETQYF.

In this sample, this clone turned up a few times. The rearrangement joins TRBV11-2 to TRBJ2-5; 10 bases agree with TRBD1. The junction had 8 bases not matched to a gene; V was cut back by 5 bases and J by 2 bases. The CDR3 is 16 amino acids. The germline CDR1 and CDR2 sequences are SGHAT and FQNNGV. This CDR3 reads CASSTQGQGWQETQYF. DNA of the CDR3: TGTGCCAGCAGCACCCAGGGACAGGGGTGGCAAGAGACCCAGTACTTC.

J is TRBJ1-5 and V is TRBV28; D remains ambiguous. Per germline, CDR1 MDHEN and CDR2 SYDVKM. The CDR3 covers 17 residues. With 1 base removed from V and 2 bases from J, the gap between germline ends came to 15 bases. In nucleotides, the CDR3 is TGTGCCAGCAGTTTATTTTTAGGAGGCAAGCGCAATCAGCCCCAGCATTTT. Protein: CASSLFLGGKRNQPQHF.

The chain is built from TRBV25-1 and TRBJ2-1; possible D gene TRBD2, 6 bases. The CDR3 totals 15 residues. Deletions cut 10 bases from V and 0 bases from J, with 16 bases between. The germline V gene encodes CDR1 MGHDK and CDR2 SYGVNS. The CDR3 is CATLPGLSSYNEQFF. The DNA for the CDR3 is TGTGCCACCCTCCCGGGACTCAGCTCCTACAATGAGCAGTTCTTC. The complete variable domain, with remaining parts taken from reference TRBV25-1 and TRBJ2-1, reads EADIYQTPRYLVIGTGKKITLECSQTMGHDKMYWYQQDPGMELHLIHYSYGVNSTEKGDLSSESTVSRIRTEHFPLTLESARPSHTSQYLCATLPGLSSYNEQFFGPGTRLTVL.

The V gene is TRBV5-1, the J gene TRBJ2-1; 12 bases match TRBD2. The CDR3 runs 15 residues. CDR1 SGHRS and CDR2 YFSETQ come from the germline V gene. The V and J ends lost 3 bases and 8 bases, in that order; junction bases with no gene match: 6. The CDR3 coding sequence is TGCGCCAGCAGCTGGAAGACTAGCGGGAGACATGAGCAGTTCTTC. It translates to CASSWKTSGRHEQFF.

The rearrangement links TRBV29-1 to TRBJ2-2; D may be TRBD2 (5 bases). V was cut by 3 bases and J by 3 bases, with 11 bases left in between. The CDR3 spans 14 residues. CDR1 SQVTM and CDR2 ANQGSEA come from the germline V gene. In DNA, the CDR3 is TGCAGCGTTGACCGTCACGGGGACACCGGGGAGCTGTTTTTT. Translated, it gives CSVDRHGDTGELFF.

V usage is TRBV5-1 and J usage is TRBJ2-1, with D uncertain. The V end was cut by 3 bases, the J end by 0 bases, with 10 bases between. Germline V gives CDR1 SGHRS, CDR2 YFSETQ. The CDR3 runs 15 residues. In DNA form, the CDR3 reads TGCGCCAGCAGCTCCGAGTCTTACTCCTACAATGAGCAGTTCTTC. Amino acid sequence: CASSSESYSYNEQFF.

This sequence joins TRBV28 and TRBJ2-5; 11 bases fit TRBD2. Germline loops: CDR1 MDHEN, CDR2 SYDVKM. CDR3 length: 17 amino acids. With 6 bases clipped from V and 6 bases from J, the junction kept 15 bases outside the gene matches. The CDR3, as DNA: TGTGCCAGCAGCCCCCCCCAATCTAGCGGGAGGCCGAAGACCCAGTACTTC. Its protein is CASSPPQSSGRPKTQYF. Combining the CDR3 with reference TRBV28 and TRBJ2-5 gives the whole variable domain DVKVTQSSRYLVKRTGEKVFLECVQDMDHENMFWYRQDPGLGLRLIYFSYDVKMKEKGDIPEGYSVSREKKERFSLILESASTNQTSMYLCASSPPQSSGRPKTQYFGPGTRLLVL.

The chain recombines TRBV15 with TRBJ1-2, with 7 bases identical to TRBD1. Per the germline V gene, CDR1 is LNHNV and CDR2 is YYDKDF (reference sequence). The CDR3 loop spans 14 amino acids. Trimming took 3 bases from V and 8 from J; bases not matched to a gene: 9. CDR3 sequence (DNA): TGTGCCACCAGCAGTCACAAGGGGGCTTGGGGCTACACCTTC. Protein product: CATSSHKGAWGYTF.

The gene calls are TRBV5-1 and TRBJ2-2, with 9 bases aligning to TRBD2. The trim removed 4 bases at V and 7 bases at J, leaving 11 bases unmatched. This CDR3 has 16 amino acids. The germline CDR1 and CDR2 sequences are SGHRS and YFSETQ. CDR3 sequence: CASSVKAGGSNGELFF. The CDR3 DNA follows: TGCGCCAGCAGCGTCAAAGCGGGAGGCAGTAACGGGGAGCTGTTTTTT.

V and J are TRBV6-1 and TRBJ2-7; tentative D call: TRBD2 (6 bases). The CDR3 is 15 amino acids. Germline CDR1 MNHNS, CDR2 SASEGT. The V end lost 2 bases, the J end lost 1 base, and 12 bases lay between the germline ends. Here the CDR3 reads CASSELADPSYEQYF. The DNA of the CDR3 is TGTGCCAGCAGTGAATTAGCGGACCCATCCTACGAGCAGTACTTC.

This chain uses TRBV15 with TRBJ2-2, with TRBD1 matching over 9 bases. V lost 0 bases and J lost 6; bases outside the gene matches: 11. Germline V gene sequence: CDR1 LNHNV, CDR2 YYDKDF (reference sequence). The CDR3 loop spans 18 amino acids. CDR3 amino acids: CATSRDYGTGWESGELFF. The CDR3 DNA is TGTGCCACCAGCAGAGATTATGGGACAGGGTGGGAGTCCGGGGAGCTGTTTTTT.

This clone was seen only a few times. The V and J genes are TRBV7-9 and TRBJ2-6; no clear D gene. This CDR3 spans 16 amino acids. Germline-derived CDR1 and CDR2 are SEHNR and FQNEAQ (reference sequence). Deletions cut 1 base from V and 2 bases from J, with 9 bases between. The CDR3 loop is CASSLVGGTGANVLTF. CDR3 nucleotides: TGTGCCAGCAGCTTAGTCGGCGGAACTGGGGCCAACGTCCTGACTTTC.

The rearrangement joins TRBV5-1 to TRBJ2-5; D is uncertain. The germline V gene encodes CDR1 SGHRS and CDR2 YFSETQ. The CDR3 length is 13 residues. The ends were cut back, 2 bases at V and 1 base at J, with 6 bases in the middle. CDR3 sequence reads: CASSFTPQETQYF. In nucleotides, the CDR3 is TGCGCCAGCAGCTTTACACCCCAAGAGACCCAGTACTTC.

The rearrangement uses TRBV27 and TRBJ2-2; 7 bases fit TRBD1. V was pared by 6 bases and J by 4 bases, with 8 bases of the junction left unmatched. CDR3 length equals 15 residues. Germline assignment: CDR1 MNHEY and CDR2 SMNVEV (reference sequence). The CDR3 DNA sequence: TGTGCCAGCAGCCTGACAGGGAAGGGCACCGGGGAGCTGTTTTTT. Amino acid sequence: CASSLTGKGTGELFF.

This clone was seen only a few times. This sequence joins TRBV7-9 and TRBJ2-7; perhaps TRBD2 as D (6 bases). V lost 5 bases and J lost 5, with 19 bases in between. The germline V gene has CDR1 SEHNR and CDR2 FQNEAQ (reference sequence). The CDR3 runs to 15 residues. The CDR3 protein is CASSTHSFAGNEQYF. The CDR3 region has the DNA TGTGCCAGCAGCACTCACTCCTTCGCGGGGAACGAGCAGTACTTC.

The chain couples TRBV5-1 to TRBJ2-3; 8 bases match TRBD2. Looked up from germline, CDR1 is SGHRS and CDR2 is YFSETQ. The CDR3 spans 15 residues. V lost 4 bases, J lost 1 base, and 5 bases stayed unmatched. The CDR3 coding sequence is TGCGCCAGCAGCACAGCGGGAGTTGGCACAGATACGCAGTATTTT. This codes for CASSTAGVGTDTQYF.

The rearrangement joins TRBV28 to TRBJ1-1; perhaps TRBD1 as D (5 bases). Germline-derived CDR1 and CDR2 are MDHEN and SYDVKM. The CDR3 is made up of 11 amino acids. Trimming took off 5 bases at V and 11 bases at J, with 12 bases between the two ends. The CDR3 is CASSVQGRAFF. The CDR3 DNA is TGTGCCAGCAGTGTCCAGGGTCGGGCTTTCTTT.

The chain links TRBV27 to TRBJ2-5; 12 nucleotides align to TRBD2. The CDR3 runs to 15 residues. Trimming removed 3 bases from V and 3 bases from J; junction bases left unmatched: 2. Germline V gives CDR1 MNHEY, CDR2 SMNVEV (reference sequence). The CDR3 loop is CASSFGLAGKETQYF. The CDR3 coding sequence is TGTGCCAGCAGTTTCGGACTAGCGGGGAAAGAGACCCAGTACTTC.

This clone was observed a few times. V is TRBV19 and J is TRBJ2-2; D may be TRBD2 (7 bases). Germline lookup yields CDR1 LNHDA and CDR2 SQIVND (reference sequence). The CDR3 is made up of 15 amino acids. The V end was cut by 5 bases, the J end by 7 bases, with 17 bases between. The CDR3 here is CASSALGGRHGELFF. DNA of the CDR3: TGTGCCAGTAGTGCCCTCGGGGGGCGGCACGGGGAGCTGTTTTTT.

This chain links TRBV7-9 with TRBJ2-2, with TRBD2 matching over 8 bases. The CDR3 extends over 16 amino acids. V lost 7 bases and J lost 1; bases outside the gene matches: 8. Per germline, CDR1 SEHNR and CDR2 FQNEAQ (reference sequence). CDR3 residues: CASNLRLAGNTGELFF. Here the CDR3 DNA reads TGTGCCAGCAATCTTCGGCTAGCGGGGAACACCGGGGAGCTGTTTTTT.

The chain combines TRBV29-1 with TRBJ2-2; 9 bases agree with TRBD1. This CDR3 spans 12 amino acids. Germline CDR1 SQVTM, CDR2 ANQGSEA. Trimming cost V 4 bases and J 6 bases; bases outside gene matches: 0. As DNA, the CDR3 is TGCAGCGTTGGACAGGGGGCCGGGGAGCTGTTTTTT. This codes for CSVGQGAGELFF.

This clone qualifies as medium-sized. V usage is TRBV7-3 and J usage is TRBJ2-3; D is possibly TRBD1 (7 bases). The CDR3 is made up of 16 amino acids. V lost 5 bases and J lost 0, with 15 bases in between. Germline CDR1 reads SGHTA; CDR2 reads FQGTGA. The CDR3 nucleotides read TGTGCCAGCAGCGCACGGCAGGGGGGTAGCACAGATACGCAGTATTTT. Amino acids: CASSARQGGSTDTQYF. Combining the CDR3 with reference TRBV7-3 and TRBJ2-3 gives the whole variable domain GAGVSQTPSNKVTEKGKYVELRCDPISGHTALYWYRQSLGQGPEFLIYFQGTGAADDSGLPNDRFFAVRPEGSVSTLKIQRTERGDSAVYLCASSARQGGSTDTQYFGPGTRLTVL.